Given below is one T cell receptor (beta chain) in context. No antigen is known for it. The sample belongs to a study of cytomegalovirus exposure and HLA in healthy donors. Overall study findings and caveats: In vitro assays verified that three CMV-associated chains recognized CMV antigens specifically. The later analysis indicated that the majority of CMV-associated TCR beta chains appeared HLA-restricted. By HLA locus, TCR association rates varied in a later analysis, with DRB1 showing the most and HLA-C the fewest. Based on reports, TCR beta sequences accurately predicted HLA-A and HLA-B alleles for most subjects.

Germline assignment: CDR1 SGHNT and CDR2 YYREEE (reference sequence). The length of the CDR3 is 15 residues. Trimming removed 4 bases from V and 8 bases from J, with 21 bases in between. The PCR made use of 60 Vbeta and 13 Jbeta primers. Assay used: immunoSEQ multiplex PCR; TCRdb lists only in-frame clones, some missing. The data contain 100,000 to 130,000 clones, roughly 87% of them singletons. The source material was PBMCs. V and J are TRBV5-4 and TRBJ1-2; a possible D gene is TRBD1 (6 bases). This clonotype was sampled from a young man in good health and CMV-seropositive. For the CDR3, the DNA is TGTGCCAGCAGCCAAGTGGGGTCCCGGGACATCGGCTACACCTTC. Translated, it gives CASSQVGSRDIGYTF.